One sample yielded the 2 T cell receptor beta chains listed below, sequenced in a study of blood T cell repertoires in COVID-19. Profiled with immunoSEQ multiplex PCR; TCRdb holds only in-frame clones, not every one. The top ten clones hold roughly 19% of a sample with roughly 150,000 clones, approximately 79% of them seen once. The sequenced sample consisted of peripheral blood. These receptors all come from a woman older than 75 with acute or convalescent COVID-19.

The chain combines TRBV5-4 with TRBJ2-5; 9 bases are a match to TRBD2. The CDR3 spans 15 residues. Germline CDR1 is SGHNT and CDR2 is YYREEE (reference sequence). V dropped 3 bases and J dropped 2; count of bases not matched to a gene: 5. The CDR3, as DNA: TGTGCCAGCAGCTCTGGACTAGCGAGTCAAGAGACCCAGTACTTC. This codes for CASSSGLASQETQYF.

This clone occurred once. Here the CDR3 reads CASSYTGGTSYEQYF. The CDR3 region has the DNA TGTGCCAGCAGCTATACAGGGGGCACGTCCTACGAGCAGTACTTC. V gene TRBV7-2 combines with J gene TRBJ2-7, with TRBD1 matching 9 bases. The germline V gene encodes CDR1 SGHTA and CDR2 FQGNSA. With 4 bases clipped from V and 1 base from J, the junction kept 5 bases outside the gene matches. This CDR3 is built from 15 residues.